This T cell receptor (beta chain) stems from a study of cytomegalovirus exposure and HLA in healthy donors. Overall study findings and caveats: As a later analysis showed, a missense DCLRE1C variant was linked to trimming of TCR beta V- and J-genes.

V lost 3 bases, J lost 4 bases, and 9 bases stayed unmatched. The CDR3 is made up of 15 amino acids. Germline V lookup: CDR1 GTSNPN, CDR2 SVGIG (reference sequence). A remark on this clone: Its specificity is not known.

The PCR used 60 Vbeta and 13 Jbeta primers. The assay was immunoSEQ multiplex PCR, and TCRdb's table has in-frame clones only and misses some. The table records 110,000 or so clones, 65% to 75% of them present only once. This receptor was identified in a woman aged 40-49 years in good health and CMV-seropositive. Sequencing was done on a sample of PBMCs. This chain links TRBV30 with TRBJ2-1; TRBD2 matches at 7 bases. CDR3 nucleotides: TGTGCCTGGAGCGAGGGGAGCGGGATTTACAATGAGCAGTTCTTC. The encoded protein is CAWSEGSGIYNEQFF.